This is a list of T cell receptor beta chains from one sample in a study of spatial heterogeneity in lung cancer. TCRdb re-derived calls from the 5' RACE reads in MiXCR, one entry per CDR3 protein. Of just under 95,000 distinct CDR3 sequences detected, less than 15% appear once; the ten largest clones hold about two fifths. The sample here was PBMCs, taken at surgery. These receptors originate from a male donor with early-stage non-small cell lung cancer. CDR3s include the opening cysteine and the closing phenylalanine or tryptophan. The D gene is left open where the match is weak. Rows give clone size only sometimes, using once, few, many, or a class for an expanded clone.

J gene,V gene,clone size,D gene,CDR3 protein,CDR3 DNA
TRBJ2-5,TRBV3-1,.,TRBD2,CASSQFSGPEETQYF,TGTGCCAGCAGCCAATTTAGCGGGCCGGAAGAGACCCAGTACTTC
TRBJ2-5,TRBV7-9,few,.,CASCGLLEVTQYF,TGTGCCAGCTGTGGGCTGTTGGAAGTGACCCAGTACTTC
TRBJ2-2,TRBV6-2/TRBV6-3,.,TRBD2,CASRLRGIGTGELFF,TGTGCCAGCCGACTGCGGGGGATCGGCACCGGGGAGCTGTTTTTT
TRBJ2-1,TRBV7-9,.,TRBD1,CASSLHGTGDYNEQFF,TGTGCCAGCAGCTTACACGGGACAGGGGATTACAATGAGCAGTTCTTC
TRBJ2-1,TRBV20-1,.,TRBD2,CSASLASGSLEQFF,TGCAGTGCTAGTCTGGCTAGCGGGAGTCTTGAGCAGTTCTTC
TRBJ2-3,TRBV29-1,.,TRBD1,CSVSGQGATDTQYF,TGCAGCGTATCCGGACAGGGGGCCACAGATACGCAGTATTTT
TRBJ1-4,TRBV20-1,.,.,CSAIGLGTDEELFF,TGCAGTGCTATAGGTTTGGGGACGGATGAAGAACTGTTTTTT
TRBJ2-3,TRBV28,.,.,CASSPTTSVYF,TGTGCCAGCAGTCCCACGACCTCCGTGTATTTT
TRBJ2-4,TRBV29-1,.,.,CSVEDSKNIQYF,TGCAGCGTTGAAGACAGCAAAAACATTCAGTACTTC
TRBJ2-6,TRBV5-1,.,.,CASSPSSGANVLTF,TGCGCCAGCAGCCCCTCCTCTGGGGCCAACGTCCTGACTTTC
TRBJ2-1,TRBV14,.,TRBD2,CASSQGSLAGAYNEQFF,TGTGCCAGCAGCCAAGGTAGTCTAGCGGGAGCCTACAATGAGCAGTTCTTC
TRBJ2-5,TRBV7-9,.,.,CASSRAQGTTQETQYF,TGTGCCAGCAGCCGAGCCCAGGGGACTACCCAAGAGACCCAGTACTTC
TRBJ1-2,TRBV18,.,.,CASSLLDSSYTF,TGTGCCAGCTCACTGCTGGACAGTAGCTACACCTTC
TRBJ2-1,TRBV10-1,.,.,CASSDYFSYNEQFF,TGCGCCAGCAGTGACTATTTTTCCTACAATGAGCAGTTCTTC
TRBJ2-1,TRBV6-2/TRBV6-3,once,TRBD2,CASTGLAGADEQFF,TGTGCCAGCACTGGACTAGCGGGAGCAGATGAGCAGTTCTTC
TRBJ2-5,TRBV7-8,.,TRBD2,CASSLVGLKETQYF,TGTGCCAGCAGCTTAGTGGGACTAAAAGAGACCCAGTACTTC
TRBJ2-3,TRBV4-1,few,.,CASSQVGYPTSTDTQYF,TGCGCCAGCAGCCAAGTGGGCTACCCGACTAGCACAGATACGCAGTATTTT
TRBJ1-2,TRBV2,.,.,CASSEGRAIYGYTF,TGTGCCAGCAGTGAAGGCAGGGCCATCTATGGCTACACCTTC
TRBJ2-6,TRBV6-4,.,.,CASSVAVSGANVLTF,TGTGCCAGCAGTGTGGCGGTCTCTGGGGCCAACGTCCTGACTTTC
TRBJ2-3,TRBV11-1,few,.,CASSFPSTDTQYF,TGTGCCAGCAGCTTCCCATCCACAGATACGCAGTATTTT
TRBJ1-5,TRBV7-2,many,.,CASSQGQNVQPQHF,TGTGCCAGCAGTCAGGGACAAAACGTTCAGCCCCAGCATTTT
TRBJ2-5,TRBV20-1,.,TRBD2,CSALLAGRQETQYF,TGCAGTGCCTTGCTAGCGGGCCGCCAAGAGACCCAGTACTTC
TRBJ2-7,TRBV5-1,many,TRBD2,CASNRTSGSSYEQYF,TGCGCCAGCAACAGGACTAGCGGGAGTTCCTACGAGCAGTACTTC
TRBJ1-5,TRBV6-6,many,TRBD1,CASSYRRDRPNQPQHF,TGTGCCAGCAGTTACCGGAGGGACAGACCCAATCAGCCCCAGCATTTT
TRBJ2-1,TRBV7-9,many,.,CASRRGPGEQNNEQFF,TGTGCCAGCAGACGTGGTCCGGGGGAGCAAAACAATGAGCAGTTCTTC
TRBJ1-2,TRBV6-6,many,TRBD1,CASSYGQGGYGYTF,TGTGCCAGCAGTTACGGGCAGGGGGGCTATGGCTACACCTTC